One and the same sample provided the 20 T cell receptor beta chains below, sequenced in a study of CD8 T cells in ankylosing spondylitis. Findings and caveats of the study: A motif in TCR beta, a set of several highly homologous variants, appeared characteristic of ankylosing spondylitis blood.

Their cognate antigens are unknown. A single record per CDR3 protein comes from TCRdb applying MiXCR to the 5' RACE reads. The data show under 250,000 distinct CDR3 sequences, about 7% seen once. Sequenced material: blood, either unsorted or a sorted T cell fraction (not recorded which). The receptors were sampled from a male donor with ankylosing spondylitis.

The sample holds many counts of this clonotype. The chain links TRBV15 to TRBJ2-1, with 9 bases fitting TRBD2. Trimming removed 1 base from V and 8 bases from J; junction bases left unmatched: 9. Germline assignment: CDR1 LNHNV and CDR2 YYDKDF (reference sequence). The CDR3 has 16 residues. In DNA form, the CDR3 reads TGTGCCACCAGCAGAGGATTTAGCGGGAGTAGCCATGAGCAGTTCTTC. This sequence encodes CATSRGFSGSSHEQFF.

The chain employs TRBV27 and TRBJ2-1, with 7 bases lining up with TRBD1. V dropped 3 bases and J dropped 10; count of bases not matched to a gene: 15. The CDR3 is 16 amino acids. Germline-derived CDR1 and CDR2 are MNHEY and SMNVEV (reference sequence). In nucleotides, the CDR3 is TGTGCCAGCAGTTTGCCGACAGGGTCCCTTAGGAGCGAGCAGTTCTTC. Encoded protein: CASSLPTGSLRSEQFF.

This clonotype was picked up many times. V gene TRBV7-9 combines with J gene TRBJ1-1; 8 bases match TRBD1. The J segment lost 4 bases and the V segment lost 5 bases, leaving 12 bases of the junction unmatched. Looked up from germline, CDR1 is SEHNR and CDR2 is FQNEAQ (reference sequence). There are 16 residues in the CDR3. This CDR3 reads CASSPTDRDPSTEAFF. As DNA, the CDR3 is TGTGCCAGCAGCCCCACGGACAGGGATCCCTCCACTGAAGCTTTCTTT.

This clonotype showed up many times. The chain joins TRBV12-3 or TRBV12-4 to TRBJ2-7; D is unclear. Trimming left V 7 bases short and J 1 base short, with 14 bases between. The CDR3 runs to 14 residues. CDR3 bases: TGTGCCAGCAACCCCACGGCAGAGTCCTACGAGCAGTACTTC. Its translation: CASNPTAESYEQYF.

At least ten counts were recorded for this clonotype. The V gene is TRBV5-6, the J gene TRBJ2-7, with D unresolved. V lost 0 bases to trimming and J lost 5 bases, with 6 bases between them. The CDR3 spans 12 residues. Looked up from germline, CDR1 is SGHDT and CDR2 is YYEEEE. The DNA of the CDR3 is TGTGCCAGCAGCTTGGCTCTCCACGAGCAGTACTTC. Amino acids: CASSLALHEQYF.

This clonotype was detected many times. The genes are TRBV20-1 and TRBJ2-7; D may be TRBD1 (5 bases). Between the trimmed V and J ends, which lost 1 base and 3 bases, there was a span of 7 bases. Per the germline V gene, CDR1 is DFQATT and CDR2 is SNEGSKA (reference sequence). This CDR3 spans 12 amino acids. CDR3: CSARVTGYEQYF. DNA for the CDR3: TGCAGTGCTAGAGTAACAGGCTACGAGCAGTACTTC.

This clonotype was detected ten times or more. V gene TRBV20-1 combines with J gene TRBJ2-2; maybe TRBD2 (6 bases). CDR1 is DFQATT and CDR2 is SNEGSKA in the germline V gene (reference sequence). This CDR3 region has 14 residues. Trimming pared 8 bases from V and 0 bases from J, leaving 13 bases between. The CDR3 sequence: CSTPAGSNTGELFF. CDR3 sequence (DNA): TGCAGTACTCCAGCGGGTTCGAACACCGGGGAGCTGTTTTTT.

This clonotype was counted a few times. J is TRBJ1-1 and V is TRBV20-1, with D perhaps TRBD1 (5 bases). CDR3 length: 12 amino acids. Germline CDR1 DFQATT, CDR2 SNEGSKA (reference sequence). Trimming took off 6 bases at V and 1 base at J, with 9 bases between the two ends. The CDR3 DNA follows: TGCAGTGCCGGGACGGCGAACACTGAAGCTTTCTTT. Translated, it gives CSAGTANTEAFF.

The rearrangement links TRBV19 to TRBJ2-7, with D perhaps matching TRBD1 (5 bases). The CDR3 spans 15 residues. V was shortened by 4 bases and J by 7 bases, with 20 bases between the two germline ends. Germline CDR1 and CDR2: LNHDA and SQIVND (reference sequence). The CDR3 region is CASSKGSGSTGEQYF. The CDR3 bases are TGTGCCAGTAGTAAAGGGTCAGGGTCGACTGGGGAGCAGTACTTC.

This clonotype was counted many times. This rearrangement joins TRBV2 to TRBJ1-4; 9 nucleotides match TRBD1. The CDR3 length is 15 residues. Trimming at V came to 8 bases and at J to 7 bases, leaving 11 bases not matched to a gene. CDR1 is SNHLY and CDR2 is FYNNEI in the germline V gene. The CDR3 DNA reads TGTGCCAGCGAGAAGGGGACAGGGTCTCGTGAAAAACTGTTTTTT. Protein sequence: CASEKGTGSREKLFF. The full variable domain, with the rest looked up from reference TRBV2 and TRBJ1-4, is EPEVTQTPSHQVTQMGQEVILRCVPISNHLYFYWYRQILGQKVEFLVSFYNNEISEKSEIFDDQFSVERPDGSNFTLKIRSTKLEDSAMYFCASEKGTGSREKLFFGSGTQLSVL.

This clonotype appeared many times. This sequence joins TRBV4-2 and TRBJ2-7; D remains unclear. V was clipped by 1 base and J by 3 bases, with 10 bases between them. Per germline, CDR1 LGHNA and CDR2 YNFKEQ. The CDR3 extends over 14 amino acids. The CDR3 nucleotides read TGTGCCAGCAGCCAAGGGCCCTCTAACTACGAGCAGTACTTC. Protein sequence: CASSQGPSNYEQYF.

This clonotype was seen repeatedly, ten times or more. V and J are TRBV12-3 or TRBV12-4 and TRBJ1-2, with TRBD1 matching over 12 bases. The CDR3 totals 16 residues. The V gene end was trimmed by 5 bases and the J gene end by 8 bases; junction bases not matched to a gene: 12. In nucleotides, the CDR3 is TGTGCCAGCAGTATGCAGGGACAGGGGGCCCTTCAGGGCTACACCTTC. It is translated as CASSMQGQGALQGYTF.

V is TRBV4-1 and J is TRBJ2-1; 13 positions match TRBD2. The CDR3 covers 21 residues. Germline CDR1 reads MGHRA; CDR2 reads YSYEKL. With V trimmed by 0 bases and J by 0 bases, 11 bases remained unmatched. The CDR3, as DNA: TGCGCCAGCAGCCAAGAAACAGGACTAGCGGGAGAGGAAAGCTCCTACAATGAGCAGTTCTTC. It encodes CASSQETGLAGEESSYNEQFF.

This clonotype showed up many times. This chain joins TRBV7-8 and TRBJ1-2, with 10 bases identical to TRBD1. Trimming removed 4 bases from V and 8 bases from J; junction bases left unmatched: 10. CDR1 SGHVS and CDR2 FQNEAQ come from the germline V gene. The CDR3 has 15 amino acids. DNA of the CDR3: TGTGCCAGCAGCTCCCGGGACAGGGGACAGAGGGGCTACACCTTC. It encodes CASSSRDRGQRGYTF.

This clonotype was seen many times. The rearrangement links TRBV7-9 to TRBJ2-5; D is ambiguous. Trimming took off 2 bases at V and 3 bases at J, with 13 bases between the two ends. The CDR3 covers 15 residues. Looked up from germline, CDR1 is SEHNR and CDR2 is FQNEAQ (reference sequence). CDR3 in DNA: TGTGCCAGCAGCTTACGAAGGGCAGAGAAAGAGACCCAGTACTTC. Residues: CASSLRRAEKETQYF.

This clonotype was seen repeatedly, ten times or more. CDR3 sequence reads: CASSFLGTGVLSYEQYF. The DNA of the CDR3 is TGTGCCAGCAGTTTCTTAGGGACAGGGGTACTATCCTACGAGCAGTACTTC. This sequence joins TRBV27 and TRBJ2-7; TRBD1 agrees at 10 bases. The germline V gene has CDR1 MNHEY and CDR2 SMNVEV (reference sequence). This CDR3 comprises 17 residues. The V and J ends lost 3 bases and 1 base, in that order; junction bases with no gene match: 9.

V is TRBV4-3 and J is TRBJ2-7; D is ambiguous. Germline V gives CDR1 LGHNA, CDR2 YSLEER. The CDR3 sequence is 14 residues long. The V and J ends lost 0 bases and 3 bases respectively, with 9 bases between them. In DNA, the CDR3 is TGCGCCAGCAGCCAAGATATATTTAACTACGAGCAGTACTTC. The encoded protein is CASSQDIFNYEQYF.

This clonotype appeared a few times. The chain joins TRBV7-9 to TRBJ1-1; D ambiguous. The V end lost 5 bases, the J end lost 1 base, and 11 bases lay between the germline ends. Germline-derived CDR1 and CDR2 are SEHNR and FQNEAQ (reference sequence). The CDR3 has 14 residues. This CDR3 is CASSPPSSNTEAFF. The CDR3 DNA reads as TGTGCCAGCAGCCCCCCCAGCTCGAACACTGAAGCTTTCTTT.

This clonotype has a single count. The CDR3 nucleotides read TGTGCCAGCAGTTTGACCGGGGCTAGCAATGAGCAGTTCTTC. Its protein is CASSLTGASNEQFF. The V call is TRBV28, the J call TRBJ2-1; D assignment may be TRBD1 or TRBD2 (5 bases each). The germline gives CDR1 MDHEN, CDR2 SYDVKM. The V and J ends lost 3 bases and 6 bases respectively, with 12 bases between them. The CDR3 sequence is 14 residues long.

Ten or more counts support this clonotype. The chain uses TRBV29-1 and TRBJ2-2; D remains unclear. The germline V gene encodes CDR1 SQVTM and CDR2 ANQGSEA. The CDR3 is made up of 11 amino acids. The V end lost 6 bases, the J end lost 6 bases, and 8 bases lay between the germline ends. The DNA for the CDR3 is TGCAGCGTCGCCTCCGCCGGGGAGCTGTTTTTT. It translates to CSVASAGELFF.